These 8 T cell receptor beta chains share one sample of origin, sequenced in a study of blood T cell repertoires in COVID-19. Profiling relied on immunoSEQ multiplex PCR, and the TCRdb table lists in-frame clones only, not all of them. Here the sample spans approximately 100,000 clones, less than 80% being singletons. The sequenced material came from peripheral blood. The receptors shown here come from a man aged 65-85 years with active or convalescent COVID-19.

This chain uses TRBV6-5 with TRBJ2-7, with 9 bases identical to TRBD2. Germline CDR1 and CDR2: MNHEY and SVGAGI. The trim removed 0 bases at V and 6 bases at J, leaving 6 bases unmatched. The CDR3 has 15 residues. Written as DNA, the CDR3 is TGTGCCAGCAGTTACTCGTTCTTAGCGGGAGCCGAGCAGTACTTC. Protein: CASSYSFLAGAEQYF.

There are many counts of this clone. The chain is built from TRBV5-8 and TRBJ1-2; D is possibly TRBD1 (6 bases). Germline loops: CDR1 SGHTS, CDR2 YDEGEE. The CDR3 loop spans 13 amino acids. The V and J ends lost 0 bases and 8 bases respectively, with 11 bases between them. Here the CDR3 DNA reads TGTGCCAGCAGCTTGGAGGGGACAAGGGGCTACACCTTC. Translation gives CASSLEGTRGYTF.

This clone was observed once. The V and J genes are TRBV2 and TRBJ1-2; 11 bases fit TRBD1. Trimming cost V 6 bases and J 8 bases; bases outside gene matches: 8. The CDR3 covers 14 residues. In germline, CDR1 is SNHLY, CDR2 FYNNEI. CDR3 DNA sequence: TGTGCCAGCAGCGAGGGACAGGGGGTAAGAGGCTACACCTTC. Protein: CASSEGQGVRGYTF.

This chain uses TRBV5-1 with TRBJ2-7; D is unresolved. The CDR3 consists of 15 residues. Trimming removed 0 bases at V and 0 bases at J, with 10 bases between. CDR1 and CDR2 from the germline V gene are SGHRS and YFSETQ. CDR3 in DNA: TGCGCCAGCAGCTTGGTCCCAGGTATCTCCTACGAGCAGTACTTC. This sequence encodes CASSLVPGISYEQYF.

This rearrangement joins TRBV28 to TRBJ1-1, with a weak D call TRBD1 (6 bases). The germline V gene encodes CDR1 MDHEN and CDR2 SYDVKM. The V gene lost 6 bases and the J gene lost 1 base, with 9 bases spanning the gap. This CDR3 region has 13 residues. The chain's CDR3 is CASSTTGNTEAFF. The CDR3 DNA follows: TGTGCCAGCAGCACGACAGGGAACACTGAAGCTTTCTTT.

This chain joins TRBV7-3 and TRBJ1-1, with no clear D. This CDR3 has 13 residues. The germline gives CDR1 SGHTA, CDR2 FQGTGA. V was pared by 0 bases and J by 1 base, with 3 bases between. This chain's CDR3 is CASSLTANTEAFF. CDR3 DNA: TGTGCCAGCAGCTTAACAGCGAACACTGAAGCTTTCTTT.

In this sample, this clone turned up once. This chain connects TRBV7-2 to TRBJ2-7; 13 nucleotides match TRBD2. Unmatched junction bases numbered 1, after V lost 4 bases and J lost 1 base. This CDR3 spans 15 amino acids. CDR1 is SGHTA and CDR2 is FQGNSA in the germline V gene. CDR3 residues: CASSSGLAGSYEQYF. DNA of the CDR3: TGTGCCAGCAGCTCGGGACTAGCGGGATCCTACGAGCAGTACTTC.

The chain uses TRBV2 and TRBJ2-1, with D perhaps matching TRBD1 (6 bases). From germline, CDR1 is SNHLY and CDR2 FYNNEI. CDR3 length: 13 residues. V was clipped by 7 bases and J by 6 bases, with 13 bases between them. CDR3 nucleotide sequence: TGTGCCAGCATGAAAGGGGGTTTCAATGAGCAGTTCTTC. Protein product: CASMKGGFNEQFF.